This T cell receptor (beta chain) derives from a study of cytomegalovirus exposure and HLA in healthy donors (dated by TCRdb to the late 2010s). Looking at the study overall: An earlier analysis of some 620 of the donors reported approximately 260 Gb of sequence data and around 120 million unique TCR beta sequences obtained from about 180 million T cells. Approximately 310 gigabases of sequencing data and 78 million or so unique TCR sequences were included in an early release covering roughly 600 HLA-typed donors. The genetic ancestry cluster associated with self-reported Caucasian donors included 70% to 85% of the roughly 400 genotyped donors. The aim of the study was to test whether cataloging public T cell receptors could identify signatures of past pathogen exposure. The T cell repertoires of some 670 subjects were profiled by immunosequencing and related to cytomegalovirus serostatus. Besides the first cohort of 666 subjects, a separate validation cohort made up of around 120 different subjects was used. To predict cytomegalovirus infection status, the study brought together high-throughput TCR immunosequencing, statistical association of individual TCRs with disease status, and machine learning. To study patterns of TCR occurrence, a later analysis re-analyzed previously published TCR beta repertoires from several hundred donors and added high-resolution HLA genotyping. Rather than using new phenotypic data, the later analysis identified candidate immune exposures from TCR beta sequences and from how often those sequences occurred across donors. In an earlier analysis of around 540 of the donors, high-throughput TCR beta sequencing was used to judge whether each TCR beta V gene segment behaved as functional or pseudogenic. Donor age, sex, ethnicity and CMV serostatus were collected together with the repertoire data. In a later genetic analysis, genome-wide SNP genotypes for about three fifths of the roughly 670 donors were used, and that subset was treated as a discovery cohort. All discovery cohort repertoires had been generated using a single sequencing platform. HLA typing covered class I and class II loci at four-digit resolution. The number of donors typed differed by locus, with about 629-630 for A, B, C, DRB1 and DQB1, around 520 for DQA1, some 570 for DPA1, and 472 for DPB1. Several DR-DQ haplotypes were treated as single units for association and clustering because of strong linkage in the cohort. Among about 370 genotyped donors of the cohort, an average of about 220,000 unique TCR beta nucleotide sequences was sequenced per donor, of which about 19% were non-productive. What the study reported, not specific to this receptor: Most TCR sequences were observed very rarely across donors, whereas some public TCRs were present in many individuals. A further reported finding was that TCR beta sequences accurately predicted the HLA-A and HLA-B alleles for most subjects in the first cohort. According to a later genetic analysis, donors in an Asian-associated ancestry cluster had fewer N-insertions in productive TCRs than the roughly 700-donor mean. HLA typing was unavailable for some donors at each locus, so association tests used only the typed subset. This cohort had only TCR beta chains sequenced, and the lack of alpha or paired-chain data limited which features could be detected. A cluster of highly shared sequence variants was judged likely to be a technical artifact of the sequencing pipeline. The authors suggested that the approach could potentially be extended to other disease states and immunological phenotypes. Some IMGT-functional V segments, including TRBV6-2 and TRBV6-3, could not be distinguished by the 87-base-pair reads and were therefore excluded. When HLA alleles, especially DR and DQ, strongly co-occurred, TCR associations were difficult to assign to individual alleles. Linkage disequilibrium might explain the correlated functional status among segregating V segments, but an unknown experimental factor could not be excluded. The study gave a list of about 150 TCR beta chains associated with cytomegalovirus. The only immune exposure information available for the cohort was CMV serostatus. Most CMV-associated TCR beta chains appeared to be HLA-restricted in a later analysis, and the HLA associations seemed to be driven largely by CMV exposure. Cytomegalovirus status was reported to be diagnosed by the classifier with high specificity and sensitivity in both the original and validation cohorts. V-gene and J-gene trimming of TCR beta chains was associated with a missense DCLRE1C variant in a later genetic analysis, and the association was replicated in an independent cohort. A few of the identified cytomegalovirus-associated TCR beta chains were confirmed in vitro to be specific for cytomegalovirus antigens. In an earlier analysis of about 550 of the donors, most TCR beta V segments were observed in productive rearrangements about 87% or about 30% of the time, broadly matching IMGT annotations. According to a later analysis, TCR association rates differed among HLA loci, with DRB1 alleles showing the most associated TCRs and HLA-C alleles showing the fewest. In a later analysis, around 15,000 TCR beta sequences were associated with specific HLA alleles at a false discovery rate of 0.05. In a later analysis, HLA-associated TCR beta chains were found to be more clonally expanded and to have lower generation probabilities than equally common non-associated chains. Presence/absence analyses assumed roughly uniform sequencing depth across donors, an assumption that may not hold. About 17 rarely observed V segments, including chromosome 9 orphons, were excluded from the earlier analysis of about 610 of the donors because counts were too low. In a later analysis, several top co-occurrence clusters were reported to appear linked to parvovirus B19, influenza, CMV and Epstein-Barr virus.

The cohort comprised some 700 healthy bone marrow donors. Cohort members were all nominally healthy when sampled, although unrecorded immune exposures were likely present. The donor was CMV seronegative and belonged to the group of several hundred seronegative cohort members. Every donor gave a peripheral blood sample, and the peripheral blood mononuclear cells from that sample were used for TCR beta sequencing. The Qiagen DNeasy Blood Extraction Kit was used to extract genomic DNA from the blood cell samples. The protocol used for the library was the immunoSEQ multiplex PCR assay. For the multiplex PCR, a mixture combining 60 forward primers for TCR Vbeta segments and 13 reverse primers for TCR Jbeta segments was used. The CDR3 region of rearranged TCR beta genes was amplified from genomic DNA with a multiplex PCR assay. The Illumina HiSeq System was used to sequence the amplified TCR beta libraries as 87-base-pair reads. Regarding the original processing steps: In a later analysis, some 80 million unique TCR beta chains were counted across the roughly 700 repertoires, and around 10 million of these chains were shared by at least two donors. To remove PCR and sequencing errors, raw reads were error-corrected and collapsed into unique sequences using a nearest-neighbor algorithm that merged closely related sequences. CDR3 sequences were aligned to IMGT reference sequences to assign V, D and J gene segments. For a sequence to be retained, a match of at least six nucleotides to both a V gene segment and a J gene segment was required. A rearrangement was called productive if the CDR3 had no stop codons and remained in frame with V and J, and every other rearrangement was called non-productive. Following IMGT convention, CDR3 was defined as the stretch from the second conserved V-encoded cysteine up to the conserved J-encoded phenylalanine. In an earlier analysis of approximately 590 of the donors, sequences lacking an unambiguous match to a single V gene segment were excluded. An earlier analysis of just under 600 of the donors called V segments functional above 56.7% productive rearrangements and segregating when the between-donor standard deviation exceeded 5%. A statistical classification framework was built to diagnose cytomegalovirus status from the catalog of TCR beta chain sequences. A later analysis assigned V and J genes by comparing TCR nucleotide sequences with IMGT/GENE-DB human TR gene sequences. The TCRdist pipeline was used in a later analysis to assign CDR3 sequences and most-parsimonious VDJ recombination scenarios. In a later analysis, each TCR beta chain was defined by its CDR3 amino acid sequence together with its V-gene family, and reads without a unique V-gene family were excluded. A later analysis removed 450 to 600 highly shared, low-generation-probability nucleotide sequences to deal with suspected cross-contamination and a sequencing artifact. For each public chain, a later analysis derived a clonal expansion index from normalized ranks of inferred template counts within each repertoire. In a later analysis, generation probabilities were computed with a VDJ recombination model fitted to out-of-frame rearrangements, and the resulting probabilities were checked against IGoR. Hypergeometric tests were used in a later analysis to score TCR-TCR, TCR-HLA and TCR-CMV co-occurrence, with a repertoire-size bias correction applied to the TCR pairs. To estimate false discovery rates, a later analysis permuted the HLA or CMV assignments 20 times. In a later analysis, co-occurring TCRs were grouped with DBSCAN, and TCRdist sequence similarity was added when clustering was performed within HLA-allele-positive subsets. Repertoires with fewer than 30,000 or more than 120,000 public chains, plus five repertoires with anomalous nucleotide sharing, were excluded from co-occurrence clustering. The table was pulled from immuneACCESS by TCRdb, which kept in-frame rearrangements only. Such tables lose some clones; where checked, under half of the loss comes from unresolved V genes, and the rest has no known cause. The V and J calls and clone size were taken over from that table, and D and trimming were inferred from the DNA. The table for this sample lists 110,000 or so clones; over 75% of them were counted only once. The top ten hold around 1.5% of the sample.

Looking up the germline V gene yields CDR1 SGHTA and CDR2 FQGNSA. Taken from cysteine to phenylalanine, the CDR3 has 16 residues. The entry retains the CDR3 DNA only, 48 bases that are in frame from base 1. Trimming costs V 7 bases and J 0 bases, and their ends lie 18 bases apart. A remark on this clone: The antigen it recognizes is unknown. Nothing much larger sits one base from this clone, and base qualities are not available.

The chain joins TRBV7-2 to TRBJ1-1, and perhaps TRBD1 as D gene, on 5 matching bases. The clonotype comes from a young woman in good health and CMV-seronegative. Sequenced input: PBMCs. The bases read TGTGCCAGCATACCGTGGGGGGGGAGGATGAACACTGAAGCTTTCTTT. Its protein product is CASIPWGGRMNTEAFF.